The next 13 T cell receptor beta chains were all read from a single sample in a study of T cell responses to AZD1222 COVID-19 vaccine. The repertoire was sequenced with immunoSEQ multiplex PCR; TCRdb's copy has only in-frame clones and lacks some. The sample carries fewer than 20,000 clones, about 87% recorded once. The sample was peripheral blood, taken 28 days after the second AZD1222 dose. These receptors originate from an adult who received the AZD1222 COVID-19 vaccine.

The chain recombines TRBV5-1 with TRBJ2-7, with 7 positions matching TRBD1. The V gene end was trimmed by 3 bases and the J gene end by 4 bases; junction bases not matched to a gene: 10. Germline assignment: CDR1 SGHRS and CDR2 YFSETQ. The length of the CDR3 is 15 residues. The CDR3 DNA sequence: TGCGCCAGCAGCTGGTTGACAGGGTCACAGTACGAGCAGTACTTC. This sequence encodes CASSWLTGSQYEQYF.

The CDR3 sequence: CASSLSAGEAFF. CDR3 coding DNA: TGTGCCAGCAGTTTATCGGCCGGTGAAGCTTTCTTT. The genes are TRBV12-3 or TRBV12-4 and TRBJ1-1; D remains unclear. V lost 2 bases and J 7 bases, leaving 8 bases between the germline ends. CDR3 length: 12 amino acids.

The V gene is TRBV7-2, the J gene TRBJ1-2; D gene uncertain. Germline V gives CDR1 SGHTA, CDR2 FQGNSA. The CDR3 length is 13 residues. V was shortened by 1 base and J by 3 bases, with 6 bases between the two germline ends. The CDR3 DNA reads TGTGCCAGCAGCTTAGGGGCTGACTATGGCTACACCTTC. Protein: CASSLGADYGYTF.

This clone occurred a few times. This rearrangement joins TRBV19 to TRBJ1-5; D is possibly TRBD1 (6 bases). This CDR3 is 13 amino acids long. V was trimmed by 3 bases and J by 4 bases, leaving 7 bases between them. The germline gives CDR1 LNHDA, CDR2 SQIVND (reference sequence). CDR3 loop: CASSITGNQPQHF. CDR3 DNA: TGTGCCAGTAGTATCACAGGGAATCAGCCCCAGCATTTT.

The DNA for the CDR3 is TGCAACGTGTTAACAGGCGCGAGTGGGGGGACCCAGTACTTC. This gives the protein CNVLTGASGGTQYF. The genes are TRBV29-1 and TRBJ2-5; possibly TRBD1 or TRBD2 for D (5 bases each). This CDR3 comprises 14 residues. Germline CDR1 is SQVTM and CDR2 is ANQGSEA.

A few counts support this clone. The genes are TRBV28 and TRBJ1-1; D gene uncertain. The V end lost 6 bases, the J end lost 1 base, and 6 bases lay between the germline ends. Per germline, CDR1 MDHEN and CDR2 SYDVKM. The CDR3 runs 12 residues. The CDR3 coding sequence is TGTGCCAGCAGCCTAGGGAACACTGAAGCTTTCTTT. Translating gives CASSLGNTEAFF.

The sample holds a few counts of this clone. Written as DNA, the CDR3 is TGTGCCAGCAGCACGACAGGGATGGGGTACAATGAGCAGTTCTTC. Residues: CASSTTGMGYNEQFF. The chain joins TRBV9 to TRBJ2-1, with 7 nucleotides matching TRBD1. The CDR3 runs to 15 residues. V shed 4 bases and J 4 bases; nucleotides not matched to a gene: 8. Per the germline V gene, CDR1 is SGDLS and CDR2 is YYNGEE.

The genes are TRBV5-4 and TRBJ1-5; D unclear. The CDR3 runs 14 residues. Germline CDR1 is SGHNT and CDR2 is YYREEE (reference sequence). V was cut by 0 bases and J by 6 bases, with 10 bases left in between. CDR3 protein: CASSLGGKSQPQHF. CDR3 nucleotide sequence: TGTGCCAGCAGCTTGGGGGGTAAGAGTCAGCCCCAGCATTTT.

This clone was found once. CDR3 in DNA: TGCGCCAGCGCCAGGACCAAGTTGGGCAGCAGCACAGATACGCAGTATTTT. It encodes CASARTKLGSSTDTQYF. V is TRBV5-1 and J is TRBJ2-3, with no clear D. The germline gives CDR1 SGHRS, CDR2 YFSETQ. The length of the CDR3 is 17 residues. Between the trimmed V and J ends, which lost 7 bases and 0 bases, there was a span of 21 bases.

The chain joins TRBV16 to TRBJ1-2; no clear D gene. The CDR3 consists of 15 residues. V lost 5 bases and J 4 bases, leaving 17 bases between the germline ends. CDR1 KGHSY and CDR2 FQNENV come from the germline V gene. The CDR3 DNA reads TGTGCCAGCAGCGGAACATGGGTCAAGACCTATGGCTACACCTTC. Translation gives CASSGTWVKTYGYTF.

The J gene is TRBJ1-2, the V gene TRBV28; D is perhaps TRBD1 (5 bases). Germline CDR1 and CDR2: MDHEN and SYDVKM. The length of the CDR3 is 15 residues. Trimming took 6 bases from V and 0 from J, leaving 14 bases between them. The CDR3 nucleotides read TGTGCCAGCAGGGCTAGGGCAGGGCCTAACTATGGCTACACCTTC. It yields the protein CASRARAGPNYGYTF.

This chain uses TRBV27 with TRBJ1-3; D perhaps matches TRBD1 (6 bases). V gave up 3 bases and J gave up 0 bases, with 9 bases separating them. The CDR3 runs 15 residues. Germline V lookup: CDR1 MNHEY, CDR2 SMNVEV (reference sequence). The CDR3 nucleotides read TGTGCCAGCAGTTTGGGGGCTAGCTCTGGAAACACCATATATTTT. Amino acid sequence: CASSLGASSGNTIYF.

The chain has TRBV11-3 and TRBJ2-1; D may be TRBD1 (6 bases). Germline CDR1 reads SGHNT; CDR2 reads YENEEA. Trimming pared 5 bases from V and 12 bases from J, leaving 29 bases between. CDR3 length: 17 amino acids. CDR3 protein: CASSLSPGGATNGVQFF. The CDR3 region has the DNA TGTGCCAGCAGCCTCAGCCCTGGGGGCGCGACTAATGGAGTGCAGTTCTTC.